This TCR beta chain comes out of a study of OX40 agonist ivuxolimab in advanced cancers. Study-level information: Patients with prior anti-PD-1, anti-PD-L1 or anti-CTLA-4 therapy were eligible; 35% to 45% had some.

Profiled with immunoSEQ multiplex PCR; TCRdb holds only in-frame clones, not every one. This table holds tens of thousands of clones, around 94% found once. This clone was counted once. The origin of this receptor is an adult with an advanced solid tumor such as melanoma, head and neck, liver or kidney cancer. The sample consisted of CD4+ or CD8+ T cells sorted from blood, taken in a trial of the OX40 agonist ivuxolimab.

CDR3 nucleotide sequence: TGCGCCAGCAGCCAAACTAGCGTGAGCTCTGGGGCCAACGTCCTGACTTTC. It encodes CASSQTSVSSGANVLTF. The chain links TRBV4-3 to TRBJ2-6; the match to TRBD2 covers 7 bases. The CDR3 spans 17 residues. The J segment lost 0 bases and the V segment lost 2 bases, leaving 4 bases of the junction unmatched. From germline, CDR1 is LGHNA and CDR2 YSLEER.